These T cell receptor beta chains were read from a single sample in a study of blood T cell repertoires in COVID-19. The table came from immunoSEQ multiplex PCR; TCRdb's copy has only in-frame clones and leaves some out. The sample contains approximately 76,000 clones, more than 75% of which appear only once. Material: peripheral blood. The source of these receptors is an older woman with acute or convalescent COVID-19. Both conserved end residues are part of each CDR3. The order of the fields is D gene, V gene, clone size, J gene, CDR3 DNA, CDR3 protein. A D gene is named only where the DNA matches it firmly. Only some rows state a clone size, as once, few, many or a class for expanded clones.

d_call: NA
v_call: TRBV27
clone_size: NA
j_call: TRBJ1-2
cdr3_nt: TGTGCCAGCAGTTTTAGGCAGGGGTGGTATGGCTACACCTTC
cdr3_aa: CASSFRQGWYGYTF

d_call: NA
v_call: TRBV19
clone_size: NA
j_call: TRBJ1-3
cdr3_nt: TGTGCCAGTGGCAATTGGGCCCAGGGAATCTCTGGAAACACCATATATTTT
cdr3_aa: CASGNWAQGISGNTIYF

d_call: TRBD1
v_call: TRBV28
clone_size: NA
j_call: TRBJ1-5
cdr3_nt: TGTGCCAGCAGTTTATTTCCAAGGACAGGGGGACTCAATCAGCCCCAGCATTTT
cdr3_aa: CASSLFPRTGGLNQPQHF

d_call: NA
v_call: TRBV6-5
clone_size: NA
j_call: TRBJ2-3
cdr3_nt: TGTGCCAGCAGTTCGGGATGGGCCACAGATACGCAGTATTTT
cdr3_aa: CASSSGWATDTQYF

d_call: NA
v_call: TRBV7-2
clone_size: NA
j_call: TRBJ1-2
cdr3_nt: TGTGCCAGCAGCTTTTCCCGACAGTCCTTCTATGGCTACACCTTC
cdr3_aa: CASSFSRQSFYGYTF

d_call: NA
v_call: TRBV19
clone_size: NA
j_call: TRBJ2-2
cdr3_nt: TGTGCCAGTAGTATAGGCCCGCGAGGAGCTAAGAACACCGGGGAGCTGTTTTTT
cdr3_aa: CASSIGPRGAKNTGELFF

d_call: NA
v_call: TRBV19
clone_size: NA
j_call: TRBJ2-7
cdr3_nt: TGTGCCAGTAGTATATCCTTTAGAGTGCAGTACTTC
cdr3_aa: CASSISFRVQYF

d_call: NA
v_call: TRBV2
clone_size: NA
j_call: TRBJ2-7
cdr3_nt: TGTGCCAGCCTTCCAGGGATACACGAGCAGTACTTC
cdr3_aa: CASLPGIHEQYF

d_call: NA
v_call: TRBV5-6
clone_size: NA
j_call: TRBJ2-7
cdr3_nt: TGTGCCAGCAGCCAGGGATTCTACGAGCAGTACTTC
cdr3_aa: CASSQGFYEQYF

d_call: TRBD1
v_call: TRBV2
clone_size: NA
j_call: TRBJ1-2
cdr3_nt: TGTGCCAGCAGCCAGGACAGGGGGGGATTCTATGGCTACACCTTC
cdr3_aa: CASSQDRGGFYGYTF

d_call: TRBD1
v_call: TRBV28
clone_size: NA
j_call: TRBJ2-5
cdr3_nt: TGTGCCAGCAACCCGGGCGGACAGGATTTTAGGGAGACCCAGTACTTC
cdr3_aa: CASNPGGQDFRETQYF

d_call: NA
v_call: TRBV28
clone_size: NA
j_call: TRBJ1-1
cdr3_nt: TGTGCCAGCAGACCTTTTGCCGTCCGCCGGAGGACTGAAGCTTTCTTT
cdr3_aa: CASRPFAVRRRTEAFF

d_call: NA
v_call: TRBV19
clone_size: NA
j_call: TRBJ1-1
cdr3_nt: TGTGCCAGTAAAAGGGTGGGAGTCTCTGAAGCTTTCTTT
cdr3_aa: CASKRVGVSEAFF

d_call: NA
v_call: TRBV7-2
clone_size: NA
j_call: TRBJ1-5
cdr3_nt: TGTGCCAGCAGCTTAGAGGAGTTCCAGCCCCAGCATTTT
cdr3_aa: CASSLEEFQPQHF

d_call: TRBD2
v_call: TRBV9
clone_size: once
j_call: TRBJ2-1
cdr3_nt: TGTGCCAGCAGCGTAGAGGCTAGCGGGAGCTCCTACAATGAGCAGTTCTTC
cdr3_aa: CASSVEASGSSYNEQFF